Listed here are 16 T cell receptor beta chains from one sample, sequenced in a study of CD8+ T cells in alopecia areata. Sequencing relied on a cDNA template that was reverse transcribed from extracted RNA. Libraries were prepared by immunoSEQ multiplex PCR; TCRdb keeps only in-frame clonotypes and omits some of them. The table records 95,000 to 110,000 clones, approximately 84% of them present only once. The treatment was: oral pan-JAK inhibitor, 5-10 mg twice daily. The sequencing used CD8+ T cells sorted from blood, collected at week 34, from a patient treated with tofacitinib. The receptor source for this set is a human donor with alopecia areata.

This clone was observed a single time. The V gene is TRBV29-1, the J gene TRBJ2-7; TRBD1 matches at 8 bases. This CDR3 has 15 residues. Germline CDR1 reads SQVTM; CDR2 reads ANQGSEA. V lost 1 base and J lost 5; bases outside the gene matches: 10. CDR3 in amino acids: CSVEVRGQVGDEQYF. The CDR3 DNA reads as TGCAGCGTTGAAGTTCGGGGACAGGTGGGGGACGAGCAGTACTTC.

This chain connects TRBV23-1 to TRBJ2-7; D may be TRBD2 (5 bases). TRBV23-1 is filed as an ORF, its function uncertain. V lost 2 bases and J lost 1, with 18 bases in between. This CDR3 contains 17 residues. CDR3 protein: CASSQHWWARGSYEQYF. The CDR3 coding sequence is TGCGCCAGCAGTCAACACTGGTGGGCACGAGGGTCCTACGAGCAGTACTTC.

The chain carries TRBV7-9 and TRBJ1-4; no firm D call. Germline loops: CDR1 SEHNR, CDR2 FQNEAQ (reference sequence). V was clipped by 2 bases and J by 6 bases, with 10 bases between them. The CDR3 is 14 amino acids. The CDR3 spells CASSLTSWDEKLFF. In nucleotides, the CDR3 is TGTGCCAGCAGCTTAACCTCGTGGGATGAAAAACTGTTTTTT.

The chain recombines TRBV18 with TRBJ2-3; unclear D gene. CDR3 length: 12 residues. The germline V gene encodes CDR1 KGHSH and CDR2 LQKENI. V was shortened by 2 bases and J by 1 base, with 1 base between the two germline ends. The CDR3 region is CASSPGTDTQYF. The CDR3 DNA reads as TGTGCCAGCTCACCAGGCACAGATACGCAGTATTTT.

The V gene is TRBV27, the J gene TRBJ2-7; 11 bases fit TRBD1. The germline CDR1 and CDR2 sequences are MNHEY and SMNVEV (reference sequence). This CDR3 is 14 amino acids long. V trimming: 2 bases; J trimming: 5 bases; junction bases outside the gene matches: 2. The CDR3 loop is CASSLRTGGDEQYF. The CDR3 coding sequence is TGTGCCAGCAGTTTACGGACAGGGGGCGACGAGCAGTACTTC.

This clone was detected a few times. The rearrangement joins TRBV6-4 to TRBJ2-3; 10 nucleotides align to TRBD2. The germline gives CDR1 MRHNA, CDR2 SNTAGT. Unmatched junction bases numbered 7, after V lost 5 bases and J lost 2 bases. CDR3 length: 16 residues. CDR3 in DNA: TGTGCCAGCAGTTACTGGCTAGCGGGAGTCACAGATACGCAGTATTTT. This encodes CASSYWLAGVTDTQYF.

V and J are TRBV6-1 and TRBJ2-7, with TRBD2 identical over 10 bases. The CDR3 extends over 15 amino acids. Germline CDR1 reads MNHNS; CDR2 reads SASEGT. V was pared by 2 bases and J by 0 bases, with 1 base of the junction left unmatched. As DNA, the CDR3 is TGTGCCAGCAGTGAACTAGCGGGAGACTCCTACGAGCAGTACTTC. Translating gives CASSELAGDSYEQYF.

Of note for this clone: At one boundary the junction diverges from the germline segment, which might be a read error. This sequence joins TRBV11-2 and TRBJ2-1, with TRBD1 matching over 7 bases. The germline CDR1 and CDR2 sequences are SGHAT and FQNNGV. This CDR3 is 14 amino acids long. CDR3 in amino acids: CASNLFTGDNEQFF. In DNA, the CDR3 is TGTGCCAGCAACTTATTTACAGGGGACAATGAGCAGTTCTTC.

This chain links TRBV9 with TRBJ1-2, with 8 bases fitting TRBD1. Germline CDR1 reads SGDLS; CDR2 reads YYNGEE. There are 16 residues in the CDR3. V lost 6 bases and J lost 6; bases outside the gene matches: 16. CDR3 in DNA: TGTGCCAGCACCGTGGCAGGGGGCGGAAGAATGGATGGCTACACCTTC. Translating it yields CASTVAGGGRMDGYTF. The full variable domain, in which reference TRBV9 and TRBJ1-2 provide the parts outside the CDR3, is DSGVTQTPKHLITATGQRVTLRCSPRSGDLSVYWYQQSLDQGLQFLIQYYNGEERAKGNILERFSAQQFPDLHSELNLSSLELGDSALYFCASTVAGGGRMDGYTFGSGTRLTVV.

The chain has TRBV19 and TRBJ2-1; D is unresolved. The CDR3 has 13 residues. Germline V CDR1 and CDR2: LNHDA, SQIVND (reference sequence). V was clipped by 0 bases and J by 7 bases, with 7 bases between them. In DNA, the CDR3 is TGTGCCAGTAGTATAGAGCTCTTAAATGAGCAGTTCTTC. Protein: CASSIELLNEQFF.

The V and J genes are TRBV6-1 and TRBJ1-5, with TRBD1 matching 10 bases. CDR1 is MNHNS, CDR2 SASEGT, per germline. Germline trimming cut 4 bases from V and 0 bases from J; bases unmatched to any gene: 6. The CDR3 sequence is 17 residues long. DNA of the CDR3: TGTGCCAGCAGTGCACCGGGACAGGGGTATAGCAATCAGCCCCAGCATTTT. Its translation is CASSAPGQGYSNQPQHF.

This clone has only one observation. The J gene is TRBJ2-1, the V gene TRBV10-1; maybe TRBD2 (5 bases). The CDR3 extends over 15 amino acids. Germline lookup yields CDR1 WNHNN and CDR2 SYGVQD (reference sequence). Trimming left V 6 bases short and J 7 bases short, with 19 bases between. This CDR3 is CASSEGPLSGNEQFF. The CDR3, as DNA: TGCGCCAGCAGCGAGGGCCCCCTTAGTGGAAATGAGCAGTTCTTC.

The V and J genes are TRBV5-1 and TRBJ1-1; D ambiguous. CDR1 SGHRS and CDR2 YFSETQ come from the germline V gene. The CDR3 runs to 13 residues. Trimming pared 4 bases from V and 4 bases from J, leaving 11 bases between. The CDR3: CASSLGATTEAFF. DNA of the CDR3: TGCGCCAGCAGCCTGGGAGCCACCACTGAAGCTTTCTTT. Using reference TRBV5-1 and TRBJ1-1 for the parts outside the CDR3, the full variable domain is KAGVTQTPRYLIKTRGQQVTLSCSPISGHRSVSWYQQTPGQGLQFLFEYFSETQRNKGNFPGRFSGRQFSNSRSEMNVSTLELGDSALYLCASSLGATTEAFFGQGTRLTVV.

The V and J genes are TRBV30 and TRBJ1-1; no clear D. The CDR3 runs to 15 residues. The V gene's germline CDR1 is GTSNPN and CDR2 SVGIG (reference sequence). With 3 bases removed from V and 4 bases from J, the gap between germline ends came to 18 bases. CDR3 DNA: TGTGCCTGGAGCCCAACCCTAGGTTCGGGCACTGAAGCTTTCTTT. Translated: CAWSPTLGSGTEAFF. The entire variable domain, with the rest obtained from reference TRBV30 and TRBJ1-1, is as follows: SQTIHQWPATLVQPVGSPLSLECTVEGTSNPNLYWYRQAAGRGLQLLFYSVGIGQISSEVPQNLSASRPQDRQFILSSKKLLLSDSGFYLCAWSPTLGSGTEAFFGQGTRLTVV.

The chain carries TRBV6-1 and TRBJ2-2, with TRBD2 as a possible D gene (5 bases). From germline, CDR1 is MNHNS and CDR2 SASEGT. The CDR3 has 13 amino acids. Trimming pared 0 bases from V and 8 bases from J, leaving 7 bases between. CDR3: CASSEAPGGELFF. The CDR3 nucleotides read TGTGCCAGCAGTGAAGCGCCGGGGGGGGAGCTGTTTTTT.

The V call is TRBV11-1, the J call TRBJ2-7, with 11 bases fitting TRBD2. The junction had 6 bases not matched to a gene; V was cut back by 5 bases and J by 3 bases. Germline CDR1 reads SGHAT; CDR2 reads FQDESV (reference sequence). This CDR3 comprises 15 residues. The DNA for the CDR3 is TGTGCCAGCAGCGTACGGACTAGCGGGTTCTACGAGCAGTACTTC. The encoded protein is CASSVRTSGFYEQYF.